A selection of T cell receptor beta chains follows, all from one sample in a study of blood T cell repertoires in COVID-19. Data came from immunoSEQ multiplex PCR; TCRdb stores just in-frame clones and leaves some out. The repertoire holds 250,000 to 350,000 clones, less than 90% seen once, with about 3% in the top ten. The sequencing input was PBMCs or T cells enriched from blood (not recorded which). Receptor source: a woman between 45 and 65 years old who had recovered from COVID-19. Each CDR3 is given with its conserved first and last residue. Each record gives: J gene, D gene, clone size, V gene, CDR3 protein, CDR3 DNA. The D gene is left open where the match is weak. Where a row states a size, it is once, few, many or the class of an expanded clone; other rows omit it.

TRBJ1-1 | - | - | TRBV18 | CATVGVLDTEAFF | TGTGCCACCGTGGGCGTTTTGGACACTGAAGCTTTCTTT
TRBJ2-5 | TRBD2 | - | TRBV30 | CAWSVGGQETQYF | TGTGCCTGGAGTGTCGGGGGGCAAGAGACCCAGTACTTC
TRBJ1-1 | TRBD1 | few | TRBV6-1 | CASSEYIGAGGMWGAEAFF | TGTGCCAGCAGTGAATACATAGGCGCAGGGGGAATGTGGGGTGCTGAAGCTTTCTTT
TRBJ2-5 | TRBD2 | - | TRBV11-2 | CASSLPGAGLQETQYF | TGTGCCAGCAGCCTCCCTGGGGCGGGACTACAAGAGACCCAGTACTTC
TRBJ2-1 | TRBD2 | - | TRBV5-5 | CASSSNPSTSGRPPRQFF | TGTGCCAGCAGCTCCAACCCATCGACTAGCGGGAGACCCCCTAGGCAGTTCTTC
TRBJ2-7 | TRBD1 | - | TRBV5-1 | CASRRDRAREQYF | TGCGCCAGCCGCCGGGACAGGGCTCGGGAGCAGTACTTC
TRBJ2-7 | TRBD2 | - | TRBV4-3 | CASSQATSGSFYEQYF | TGCGCCAGCAGCCAAGCTACTAGCGGGAGTTTCTACGAGCAGTACTTC
TRBJ1-1 | - | - | TRBV27 | CASRLAADTEAFF | TGTGCCAGCCGGTTGGCGGCTGACACTGAAGCTTTCTTT
TRBJ1-5 | TRBD1 | once | TRBV27 | CASRRTRQGASQPQHF | TGTGCCAGCAGGAGGACAAGGCAGGGGGCAAGTCAGCCCCAGCATTTT
TRBJ1-5 | - | - | TRBV6-5 | CASRQGFSQPQHF | TGTGCCAGCCGCCAGGGTTTTAGTCAGCCCCAGCATTTT
TRBJ1-1 | - | - | TRBV19 | CASSIWGGRNTEAFF | TGTGCCAGTAGTATTTGGGGGGGGAGGAACACTGAAGCTTTCTTT
TRBJ2-5 | TRBD2 | once | TRBV15 | CATSSLRTSGFQETQYF | TGTGCCACCAGCAGTTTGAGGACTAGCGGTTTTCAAGAGACCCAGTACTTC
TRBJ1-2 | - | - | TRBV6-5 | CASSYGWATNYGYTF | TGTGCCAGCAGTTACGGGTGGGCAACTAACTATGGCTACACCTTC
TRBJ1-1 | TRBD1 | - | TRBV7-2 | CASSARTGMNTEAFF | TGTGCCAGCAGCGCCCGGACAGGGATGAACACTGAAGCTTTCTTT
TRBJ2-4 | - | - | TRBV7-8 | CASSLGGAKNIQYF | TGTGCCAGCAGCTTAGGCGGAGCCAAAAACATTCAGTACTTC
TRBJ2-3 | - | - | TRBV7-2 | CASSLVTGDTQYF | TGTGCCAGCAGCTTAGTTACAGGAGATACGCAGTATTTT
TRBJ1-1 | - | - | TRBV28 | CAIGREAFF | TGTGCCATAGGGAGAGAAGCTTTCTTT
TRBJ1-1 | - | - | TRBV5-1 | CASSLDTGIGPAFF | TGCGCCAGCAGCTTGGACACAGGGATCGGTCCAGCTTTCTTT
TRBJ2-3 | TRBD1 | few | TRBV5-1 | CASSPGQGTDTQYF | TGCGCCAGCAGCCCGGGACAGGGAACAGATACGCAGTATTTT
TRBJ1-6 | - | - | TRBV18 | CASSPLELTGKRTNSPLHF | TGTGCCAGCTCACCTCTCGAACTAACAGGGAAAAGGACTAATTCACCCCTCCACTTT
TRBJ1-6 | - | - | TRBV14 | CASSLDMDSPLHF | TGTGCCAGCAGCTTAGATATGGATTCACCCCTCCACTTT
TRBJ2-5 | TRBD2 | - | TRBV4-1 | CASSQEFNRRGETQYF | TGCGCCAGCAGCCAAGAGTTTAACCGGCGGGGGGAGACCCAGTACTTC
TRBJ1-2 | TRBD1 | - | TRBV19 | CASSTSMGQDYGYTF | TGTGCCAGTAGTACCTCAATGGGACAGGACTATGGCTACACCTTC
TRBJ1-5 | - | - | TRBV12-3/TRBV12-4 | CASSSTHGGPQHF | TGTGCCAGCAGTTCAACCCACGGGGGGCCCCAGCATTTT
TRBJ1-1 | - | few | TRBV7-2 | CASSLASRDDTEAFF | TGTGCCAGCAGCTTAGCGTCCAGGGATGACACTGAAGCTTTCTTT
TRBJ1-2 | - | - | TRBV6-5 | CASSQGAYYGYTF | TGTGCCAGCAGCCAGGGCGCCTACTATGGCTACACCTTC
TRBJ1-4 | - | - | TRBV7-2 | CASSFRGGREKLFF | TGTGCCAGCAGCTTTCGGGGAGGAAGGGAAAAACTGTTTTTT
TRBJ2-1 | TRBD2 | - | TRBV15 | CATSSIEREFDEQFF | TGTGCCACCAGCAGCATCGAGCGGGAGTTCGATGAGCAGTTCTTC
TRBJ2-7 | TRBD1 | once | TRBV5-4 | CASSPRTGREQYF | TGTGCCAGCAGCCCTCGGACAGGGCGGGAGCAGTACTTC
TRBJ1-1 | - | - | TRBV27 | CASTPRRNGGTEAFF | TGTGCCAGCACCCCTCGGAGGAACGGAGGGACTGAAGCTTTCTTT
TRBJ2-7 | TRBD1 | - | TRBV5-1 | CASSFTGGSYEQYF | TGCGCCAGCAGCTTTACAGGGGGCTCCTACGAGCAGTACTTC
TRBJ1-6 | TRBD1 | once | TRBV11-2 | CASSSSDRVSPLHF | TGTGCCAGCAGCTCGAGCGACAGGGTTTCACCCCTCCACTTT
TRBJ1-5 | - | - | TRBV4-2 | CASSQAQGNQPQHF | TGTGCCAGCAGCCAAGCGCAGGGAAATCAGCCCCAGCATTTT
TRBJ2-1 | - | - | TRBV19 | CASAFDGRSGEQFF | TGTGCCAGTGCGTTCGACGGGAGATCCGGTGAGCAGTTCTTC
TRBJ1-4 | - | - | TRBV4-1 | CASSQPRTATNEKLFF | TGCGCCAGCAGCCAACCAAGGACAGCAACTAATGAAAAACTGTTTTTT
TRBJ2-1 | TRBD2 | - | TRBV27 | CASSRGGTSGRYNEQFF | TGTGCCAGCAGTCGGGGGGGGACTAGCGGGAGGTACAATGAGCAGTTCTTC
TRBJ1-2 | - | - | TRBV7-2 | CASSGMGQAMGGYTF | TGTGCCAGCAGCGGAATGGGGCAGGCGATGGGGGGCTACACCTTC
TRBJ2-7 | TRBD2 | - | TRBV5-1 | CASSFASGRSYEQYF | TGCGCCAGCAGCTTCGCTAGCGGGAGGTCTTACGAGCAGTACTTC
TRBJ2-5 | TRBD2 | once | TRBV3-1/TRBV3-2 | CASSLLAGRETQYF | TGTGCCAGCAGCCTTCTAGCGGGAAGGGAGACCCAGTACTTC
TRBJ2-7 | - | - | TRBV5-6 | CASSRPGVLSYEQYF | TGTGCCAGCAGCCGTCCAGGGGTCCTCTCCTACGAGCAGTACTTC
TRBJ2-1 | - | - | TRBV7-3 | CASSPEAASEYNEQFF | TGTGCCAGCAGCCCCGAGGCGGCTAGCGAATACAATGAGCAGTTCTTC
TRBJ1-2 | TRBD1 | - | TRBV5-1 | CASSFRGPHYGYTF | TGCGCCAGCAGCTTCAGGGGGCCTCACTATGGCTACACCTTC
TRBJ2-2 | - | once | TRBV7-8 | CASSQGPTGELFF | TGTGCCAGCTCCCAGGGGCCCACCGGGGAGCTGTTTTTT
TRBJ1-4 | - | - | TRBV4-1 | CASSQDRGEAGANEKLFF | TGCGCCAGCAGCCAAGATCGGGGAGAGGCCGGGGCTAATGAAAAACTGTTTTTT
TRBJ2-3 | TRBD2 | once | TRBV24-1 | CATSDHWTSGRRTDTQYF | TGTGCCACCAGTGATCACTGGACTAGCGGGAGGCGCACAGATACGCAGTATTTT
TRBJ1-2 | - | - | TRBV5-5 | CASSSNSINYGYTF | TGTGCCAGCAGCTCAAACTCGATTAACTATGGCTACACCTTC
TRBJ1-6 | - | - | TRBV7-2 | CASSQFNSPLHF | TGTGCCAGCAGCCAATTTAATTCACCCCTCCACTTT
TRBJ1-2 | - | - | TRBV14 | CASSHLGGAVDGYTF | TGTGCCAGCAGCCACCTAGGAGGGGCGGTGGACGGCTACACCTTC
TRBJ2-7 | - | - | TRBV9 | CASSPRTSGSLYEQYF | TGTGCCAGCAGCCCACGCACTTCCGGGAGTCTCTACGAGCAGTACTTC
TRBJ2-4 | - | - | TRBV28 | CASSLSTTRKNIQYF | TGTGCCAGCAGTTTATCTACAACTAGAAAAAACATTCAGTACTTC
TRBJ1-5 | - | - | TRBV3-1/TRBV3-2 | CASSRSLSGPQHF | TGTGCCAGCAGCCGTTCCCTTAGTGGGCCCCAGCATTTT
TRBJ1-5 | TRBD1 | - | TRBV10-1 | CASSRTGNQPQHF | TGCGCCAGCAGCCGGACAGGGAATCAGCCCCAGCATTTT
TRBJ2-5 | TRBD1 | - | TRBV18 | CASSHPGQNQETQYF | TGTGCCAGCTCACACCCGGGACAGAATCAAGAGACCCAGTACTTC
TRBJ2-3 | TRBD2 | - | TRBV4-2 | CASSLQLAAGRDTQYF | TGTGCCAGCAGCCTTCAACTAGCGGCGGGGAGAGATACGCAGTATTTT
TRBJ1-1 | TRBD1 | - | TRBV28 | CASSPAGTEDTEAFF | TGTGCCAGCAGCCCCGCCGGGACAGAGGACACTGAAGCTTTCTTT
TRBJ1-2 | - | once | TRBV10-3 | CAISNIYGYTF | TGTGCCATCAGCAACATCTATGGCTACACCTTC
TRBJ2-7 | TRBD1 | once | TRBV7-9 | CASSLHTGTGGYEQYF | TGTGCCAGCAGCTTACACACCGGGACAGGGGGCTACGAGCAGTACTTC
TRBJ1-2 | - | - | TRBV16 | CASSQMDRPNYGYTF | TGTGCCAGCAGCCAAATGGACAGACCGAACTATGGCTACACCTTC
TRBJ2-1 | - | - | TRBV28 | CASIYGQNNEQFF | TGTGCCAGCATCTATGGACAAAACAATGAGCAGTTCTTC